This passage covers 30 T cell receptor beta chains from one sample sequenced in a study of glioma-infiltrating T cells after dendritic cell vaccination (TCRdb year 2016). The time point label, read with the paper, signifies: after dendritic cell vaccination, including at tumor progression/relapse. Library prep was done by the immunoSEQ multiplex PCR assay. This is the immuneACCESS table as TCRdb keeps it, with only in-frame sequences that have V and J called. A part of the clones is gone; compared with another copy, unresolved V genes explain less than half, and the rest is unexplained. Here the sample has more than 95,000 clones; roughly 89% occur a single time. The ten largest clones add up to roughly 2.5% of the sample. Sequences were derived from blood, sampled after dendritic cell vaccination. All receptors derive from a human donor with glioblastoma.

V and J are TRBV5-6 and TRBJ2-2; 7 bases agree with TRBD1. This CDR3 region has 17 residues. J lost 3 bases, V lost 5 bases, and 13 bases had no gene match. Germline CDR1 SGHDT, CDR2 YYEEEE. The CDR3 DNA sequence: TGTGCCAGCAGACCCTTTTCGACAGGGTGGGACACCGGGGAGCTGTTTTTT. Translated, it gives CASRPFSTGWDTGELFF. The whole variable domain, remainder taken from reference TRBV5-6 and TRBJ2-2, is DAGVTQSPTHLIKTRGQQVTLRCSPKSGHDTVSWYQQALGQGPQFIFQYYEEEERQRGNFPDRFSGHQFPNYSSELNVNALLLGDSALYLCASRPFSTGWDTGELFFGEGSRLTVL.

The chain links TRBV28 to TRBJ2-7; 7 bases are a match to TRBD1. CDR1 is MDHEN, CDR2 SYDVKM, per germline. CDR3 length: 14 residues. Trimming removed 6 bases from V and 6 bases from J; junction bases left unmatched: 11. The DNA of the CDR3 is TGTGCCAGCAGGGCGGACAGGACGGCCAGCGAGCAGTACTTC. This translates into CASRADRTASEQYF.

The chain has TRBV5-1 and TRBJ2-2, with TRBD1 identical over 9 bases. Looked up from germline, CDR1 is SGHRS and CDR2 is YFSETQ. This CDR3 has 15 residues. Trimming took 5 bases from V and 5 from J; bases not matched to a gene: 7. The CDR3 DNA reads TGCGCCAGCAGACGGACAGGGGTTACGACCGGGGAGCTGTTTTTT. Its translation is CASRRTGVTTGELFF.

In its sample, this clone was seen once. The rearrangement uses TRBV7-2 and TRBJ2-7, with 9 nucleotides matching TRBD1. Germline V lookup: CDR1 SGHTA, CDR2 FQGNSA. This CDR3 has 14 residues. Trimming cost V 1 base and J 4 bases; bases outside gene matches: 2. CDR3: CASSLEQGAYEQYF. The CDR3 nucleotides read TGTGCCAGCAGCTTAGAACAGGGGGCGTACGAGCAGTACTTC.

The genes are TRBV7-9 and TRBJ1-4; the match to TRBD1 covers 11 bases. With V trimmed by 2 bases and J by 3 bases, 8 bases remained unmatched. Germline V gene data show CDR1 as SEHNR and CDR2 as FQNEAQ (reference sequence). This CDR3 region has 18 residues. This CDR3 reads CASSLIGTGGTPNEKLFF. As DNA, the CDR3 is TGTGCCAGCAGCTTAATCGGGACAGGGGGGACACCTAATGAAAAACTGTTTTTT.

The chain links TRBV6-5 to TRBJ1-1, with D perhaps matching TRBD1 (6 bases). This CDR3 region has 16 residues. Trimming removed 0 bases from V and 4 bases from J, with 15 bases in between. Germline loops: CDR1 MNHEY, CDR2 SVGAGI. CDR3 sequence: CASSYSSGGHLTEAFF. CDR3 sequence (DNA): TGTGCCAGCAGTTACTCGAGCGGGGGACACCTCACTGAAGCTTTCTTT.

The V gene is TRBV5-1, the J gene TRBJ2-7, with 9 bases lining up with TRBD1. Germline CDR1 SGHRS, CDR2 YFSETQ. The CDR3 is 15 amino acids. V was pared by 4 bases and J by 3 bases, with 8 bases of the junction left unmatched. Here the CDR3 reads CASSLGQGPNYEQYF. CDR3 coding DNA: TGCGCCAGCAGCCTGGGACAGGGTCCAAACTACGAGCAGTACTTC.

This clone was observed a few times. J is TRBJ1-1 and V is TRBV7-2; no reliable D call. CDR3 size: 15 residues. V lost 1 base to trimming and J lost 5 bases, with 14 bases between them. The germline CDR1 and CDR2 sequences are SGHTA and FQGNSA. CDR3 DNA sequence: TGTGCCAGCAGCTTAGGTGGTGGACTAGGAACTGAAGCTTTCTTT. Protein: CASSLGGGLGTEAFF.

This CDR3 reads CAISATTEGYEQYF. Here the CDR3 DNA reads TGTGCCATCAGTGCGACTACCGAGGGCTACGAGCAGTACTTC. The rearrangement joins TRBV10-3 to TRBJ2-7; perhaps TRBD2 as D (5 bases). This CDR3 contains 14 residues. From germline, CDR1 is ENHRY and CDR2 SYGVKD. V was cut by 4 bases and J by 3 bases, with 13 bases left in between.

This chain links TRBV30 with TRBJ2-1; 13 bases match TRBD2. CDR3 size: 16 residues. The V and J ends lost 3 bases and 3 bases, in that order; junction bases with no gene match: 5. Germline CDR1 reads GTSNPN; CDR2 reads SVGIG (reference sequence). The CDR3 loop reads CAWSPLAGGVYNEQFF. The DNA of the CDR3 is TGTGCCTGGAGCCCACTAGCGGGAGGGGTCTACAATGAGCAGTTCTTC. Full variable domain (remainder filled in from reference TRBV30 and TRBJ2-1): SQTIHQWPATLVQPVGSPLSLECTVEGTSNPNLYWYRQAAGRGLQLLFYSVGIGQISSEVPQNLSASRPQDRQFILSSKKLLLSDSGFYLCAWSPLAGGVYNEQFFGPGTRLTVL.

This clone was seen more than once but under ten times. The CDR3 loop is CASSSTRSYEQYF. In nucleotides, the CDR3 is TGCGCCAGCAGTTCCACTAGATCCTACGAGCAGTACTTC. The rearrangement links TRBV5-1 to TRBJ2-7, with TRBD2 as a possible D gene (5 bases). The CDR3 runs 13 residues. V was clipped by 5 bases and J by 1 base, with 10 bases between them. CDR1 is SGHRS, CDR2 YFSETQ, per germline.

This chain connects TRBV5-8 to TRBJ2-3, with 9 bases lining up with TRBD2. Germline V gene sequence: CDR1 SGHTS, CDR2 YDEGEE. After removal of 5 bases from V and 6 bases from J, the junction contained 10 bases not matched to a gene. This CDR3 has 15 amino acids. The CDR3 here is CASSVGGRAADTQYF. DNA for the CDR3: TGTGCCAGCAGTGTAGGCGGGAGGGCCGCGGATACGCAGTATTTT.

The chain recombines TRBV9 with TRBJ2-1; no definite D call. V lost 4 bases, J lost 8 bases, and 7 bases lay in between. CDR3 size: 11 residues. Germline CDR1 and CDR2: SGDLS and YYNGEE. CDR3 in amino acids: CASSSSYEQFF. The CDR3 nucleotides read TGTGCCAGCAGCTCTTCCTATGAGCAGTTCTTC.

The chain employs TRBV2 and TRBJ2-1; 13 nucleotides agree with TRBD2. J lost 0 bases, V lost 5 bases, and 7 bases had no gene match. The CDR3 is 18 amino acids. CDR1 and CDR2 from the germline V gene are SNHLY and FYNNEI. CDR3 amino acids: CASSRGLAGTSSYNEQFF. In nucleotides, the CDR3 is TGTGCCAGCAGTAGGGGACTAGCGGGGACGAGCTCCTACAATGAGCAGTTCTTC.

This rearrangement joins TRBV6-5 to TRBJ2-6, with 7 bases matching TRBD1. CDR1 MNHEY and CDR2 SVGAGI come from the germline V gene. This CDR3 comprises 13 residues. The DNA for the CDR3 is TGTGGGACAGGAAACTCTGGGGCCAACGTCCTGACTTTC. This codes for CGTGNSGANVLTF.

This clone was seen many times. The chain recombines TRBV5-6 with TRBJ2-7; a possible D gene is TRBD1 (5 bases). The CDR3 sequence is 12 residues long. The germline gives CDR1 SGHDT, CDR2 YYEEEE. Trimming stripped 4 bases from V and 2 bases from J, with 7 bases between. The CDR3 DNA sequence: TGTGCCAGCAGCCTAGGGGCCTACGAGCAGTACTTC. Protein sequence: CASSLGAYEQYF.

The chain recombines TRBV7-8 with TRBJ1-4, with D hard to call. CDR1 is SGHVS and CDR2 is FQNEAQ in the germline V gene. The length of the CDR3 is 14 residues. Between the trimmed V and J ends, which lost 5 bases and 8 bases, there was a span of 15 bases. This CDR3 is CASSPRRGMEKLFF. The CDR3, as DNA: TGTGCCAGCAGCCCGAGACGGGGAATGGAAAAACTGTTTTTT.

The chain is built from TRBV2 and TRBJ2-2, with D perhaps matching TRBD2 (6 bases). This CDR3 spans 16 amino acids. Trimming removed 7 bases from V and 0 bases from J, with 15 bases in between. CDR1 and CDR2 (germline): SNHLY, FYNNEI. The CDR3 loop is CASNRWGGTNTGELFF. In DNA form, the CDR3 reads TGTGCCAGCAACCGTTGGGGAGGTACGAACACCGGGGAGCTGTTTTTT.

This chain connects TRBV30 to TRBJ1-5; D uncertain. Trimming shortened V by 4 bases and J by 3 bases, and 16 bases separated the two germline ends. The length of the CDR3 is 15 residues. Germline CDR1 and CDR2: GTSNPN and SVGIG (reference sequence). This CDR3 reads CAWNQKGVPNQPQHF. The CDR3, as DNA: TGTGCCTGGAACCAAAAGGGAGTTCCCAATCAGCCCCAGCATTTT.

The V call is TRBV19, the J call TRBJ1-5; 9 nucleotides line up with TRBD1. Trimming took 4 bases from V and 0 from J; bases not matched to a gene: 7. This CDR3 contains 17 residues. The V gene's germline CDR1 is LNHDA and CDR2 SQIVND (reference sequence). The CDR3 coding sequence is TGTGCCAGTAGTAGTAGACAGGGGGTTTATAGCAATCAGCCCCAGCATTTT. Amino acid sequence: CASSSRQGVYSNQPQHF.

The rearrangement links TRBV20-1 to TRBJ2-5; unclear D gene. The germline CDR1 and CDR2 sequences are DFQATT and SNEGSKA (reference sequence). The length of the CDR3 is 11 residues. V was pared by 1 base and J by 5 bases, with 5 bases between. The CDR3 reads CSARGVETQYF. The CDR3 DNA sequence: TGCAGTGCTAGAGGCGTTGAGACCCAGTACTTC.

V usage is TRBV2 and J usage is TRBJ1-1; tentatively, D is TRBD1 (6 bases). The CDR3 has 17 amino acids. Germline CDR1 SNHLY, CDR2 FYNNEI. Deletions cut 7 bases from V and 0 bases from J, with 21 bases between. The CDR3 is CASTNAGGLVVNTEAFF. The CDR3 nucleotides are TGTGCCAGCACTAACGCGGGGGGGCTGGTGGTGAACACTGAAGCTTTCTTT.

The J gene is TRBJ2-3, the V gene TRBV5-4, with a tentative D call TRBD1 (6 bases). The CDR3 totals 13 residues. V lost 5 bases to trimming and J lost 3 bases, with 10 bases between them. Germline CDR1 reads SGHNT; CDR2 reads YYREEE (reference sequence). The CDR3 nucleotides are TGTGCCAGCAGTTTCGGGACAACAGATACGCAGTATTTT. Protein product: CASSFGTTDTQYF.

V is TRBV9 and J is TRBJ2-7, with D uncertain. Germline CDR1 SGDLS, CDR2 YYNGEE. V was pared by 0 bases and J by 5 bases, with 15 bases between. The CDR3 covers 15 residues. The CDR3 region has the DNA TGTGCCAGCAGCGTAGCGGGTCGTATCATGGACGAGCAGTACTTC. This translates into CASSVAGRIMDEQYF.

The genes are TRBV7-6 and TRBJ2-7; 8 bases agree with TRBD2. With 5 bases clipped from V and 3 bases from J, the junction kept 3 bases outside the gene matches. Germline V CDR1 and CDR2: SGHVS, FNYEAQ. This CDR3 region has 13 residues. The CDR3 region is CASSGSGIYEQYF. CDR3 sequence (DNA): TGTGCCAGCAGCGGTAGCGGGATCTACGAGCAGTACTTC.

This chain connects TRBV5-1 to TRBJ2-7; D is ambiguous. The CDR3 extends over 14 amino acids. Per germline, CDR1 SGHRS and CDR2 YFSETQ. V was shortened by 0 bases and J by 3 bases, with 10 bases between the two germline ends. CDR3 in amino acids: CASSLASRFYEQYF. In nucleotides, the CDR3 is TGCGCCAGCAGCTTGGCCTCTAGGTTCTACGAGCAGTACTTC.

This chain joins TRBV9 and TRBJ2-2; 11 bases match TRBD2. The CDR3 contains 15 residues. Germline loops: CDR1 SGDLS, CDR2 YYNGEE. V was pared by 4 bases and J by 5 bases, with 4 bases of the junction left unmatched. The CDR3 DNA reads TGTGCCAGCAGCCCCACTAGCGGGAGTACCGGGGAGCTGTTTTTT. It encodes CASSPTSGSTGELFF.

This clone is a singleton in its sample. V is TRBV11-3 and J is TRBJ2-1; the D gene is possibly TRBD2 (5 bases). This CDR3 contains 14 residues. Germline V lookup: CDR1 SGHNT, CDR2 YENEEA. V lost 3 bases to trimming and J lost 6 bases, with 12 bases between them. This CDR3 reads CASSFLGEGNEQFF. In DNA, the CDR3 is TGTGCCAGCAGCTTTTTGGGAGAGGGCAATGAGCAGTTCTTC.

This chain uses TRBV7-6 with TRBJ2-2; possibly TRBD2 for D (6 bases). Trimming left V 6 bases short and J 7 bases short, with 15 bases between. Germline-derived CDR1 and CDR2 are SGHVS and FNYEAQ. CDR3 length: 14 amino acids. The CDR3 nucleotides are TGTGCCAGCAGTTTCGACGGGGGAATCGGGGAGCTGTTTTTT. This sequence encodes CASSFDGGIGELFF.

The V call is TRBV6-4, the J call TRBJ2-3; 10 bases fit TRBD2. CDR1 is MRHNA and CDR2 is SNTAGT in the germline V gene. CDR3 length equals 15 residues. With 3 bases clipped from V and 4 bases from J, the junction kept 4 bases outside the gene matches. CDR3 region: CASSEASGSPDTQYF. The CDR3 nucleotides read TGTGCCAGCAGTGAGGCTAGCGGGAGTCCAGATACGCAGTATTTT.